The rows below give T cell receptor beta chains drawn from one sample of a study of blood T cells in healthy people across ages. TCRdb passed the 5' RACE reads through MiXCR, listing each CDR3 protein once. The sample yields some 1.7 million distinct CDR3 sequences, over 25% seen once. The sequencing input was blood. These receptors originate from a woman aged 25 to 39 in good health. The CDR3 runs from the conserved cysteine through the conserved F or W. D genes are given only for firm matches. Some rows mark clone size as missing; the rest say once, few, many or name a class of expanded clone.

d_gene	v_gene	abundance	j_gene	CDR3aa	CDR3nt
TRBD2	TRBV5-1	few	TRBJ2-5	CASSLSQRGEQETQYF	TGCGCCAGCAGCTTGTCTCAGCGGGGGGAACAAGAGACCCAGTACTTC
TRBD1	TRBV7-6	few	TRBJ2-7	CASSRDSGFYEQYF	TGTGCCAGCAGTCGGGACAGTGGATTTTACGAGCAGTACTTC
TRBD2	TRBV27	.	TRBJ2-2	CASSLRGLAGPSTGELFF	TGTGCCAGCAGTCTGCGGGGGCTAGCGGGACCGAGCACCGGGGAGCTGTTTTTT
TRBD2	TRBV5-6	.	TRBJ2-3	CASSYTSGGADTQYF	TGTGCCAGCAGCTATACTAGCGGGGGCGCAGATACGCAGTATTTT
.	TRBV5-1	few	TRBJ1-2	CASSWDAYGYTF	TGCGCCAGCAGCTGGGACGCCTATGGCTACACCTTC
.	TRBV5-6	.	TRBJ2-7	CASSPGWGSYEQYF	TGTGCCAGCAGCCCTGGATGGGGCTCCTACGAGCAGTACTTC
.	TRBV12-3/TRBV12-4	.	TRBJ1-1	CASSHGTIRIRAFF	TGTGCCAGCAGTCACGGGACAATTAGAATAAGAGCTTTCTTT
.	TRBV10-3	.	TRBJ1-2	CAISSGDHGYTF	TGTGCCATCAGTTCAGGGGACCATGGCTACACCTTC
TRBD1	TRBV18	many	TRBJ1-1	CASSPDRGNTEAFF	TGTGCCAGCAGCCCCGACAGGGGGAACACTGAAGCTTTCTTT
.	TRBV20-1	few	TRBJ2-5	CSSAVGRQETQYF	TGCAGTTCAGCGGTCGGCAGGCAAGAGACCCAGTACTTC
.	TRBV4-2	.	TRBJ1-6	CASSQEGGNTRGAPLHF	TGTGCCAGCAGCCAAGAAGGGGGAAATACCAGGGGTGCACCCCTCCACTTT
.	TRBV28	once	TRBJ1-5	CASRPDGEAQPQHF	TGTGCCAGCAGACCCGACGGTGAGGCACAGCCCCAGCATTTT
.	TRBV20-1	few	TRBJ2-7	CSATDSAIYEQYF	TGCAGTGCTACGGACAGCGCAATCTACGAGCAGTACTTC
.	TRBV19	.	TRBJ2-1	CASSMGLANEQFF	TGTGCCAGTAGTATGGGGTTAGCAAATGAGCAGTTCTTC
.	TRBV20-1	.	TRBJ1-4	CSARGGTKGKLFF	TGCAGTGCTAGAGGAGGGACAAAGGGAAAACTGTTTTTT
.	TRBV10-3	many	TRBJ1-2	CAISDRPEDYGYTF	TGTGCCATCAGCGATCGACCGGAGGACTATGGCTACACCTTC
.	TRBV7-2	many	TRBJ2-1	CASSFASYNEQFF	TGTGCCAGCAGCTTCGCCTCCTACAATGAGCAGTTCTTC
TRBD1	TRBV10-2	many	TRBJ2-7	CASKAGGQAYEQYF	TGCGCCAGCAAGGCGGGTGGACAGGCGTACGAGCAGTACTTC
.	TRBV18	few	TRBJ2-5	CASSRVNDETQYF	TGTGCCAGCTCACGGGTCAACGACGAGACCCAGTACTTC
TRBD2	TRBV7-8	few	TRBJ2-5	CASSPNLGLTGGQETQYF	TGTGCCAGCAGCCCGAATCTGGGACTAACGGGAGGGCAAGAGACCCAGTACTTC
.	TRBV6-2/TRBV6-3	few	TRBJ1-2	CASRPDSYGYTF	TGTGCCAGCAGACCCGACAGCTATGGCTACACCTTC
.	TRBV4-1	.	TRBJ1-2	CASSQEGQPDYGYTF	TGCGCCAGCAGCCAAGAAGGTCAACCCGACTATGGCTACACCTTC
TRBD2	TRBV14	few	TRBJ2-3	CASSPWTSGPDTQYF	TGTGCCAGCAGCCCCTGGACTAGCGGTCCAGATACGCAGTATTTT
.	TRBV20-1	.	TRBJ1-4	CSAPTGINEKLFF	TGCAGTGCCCCGACAGGCATAAATGAAAAACTGTTTTTT
TRBD2	TRBV20-1	.	TRBJ2-3	CSAPEVAGGSLDTQYF	TGCAGTGCCCCGGAAGTGGCGGGGGGTTCTTTAGATACGCAGTATTTT
.	TRBV6-2/TRBV6-3	.	TRBJ2-3	CASSSLGDGTDTQYF	TGTGCCAGCAGTTCCCTTGGGGACGGCACAGATACGCAGTATTTT
.	TRBV18	many	TRBJ2-7	CASSPTTDAEQYF	TGTGCCAGCTCACCGACGACTGACGCCGAGCAGTACTTC
TRBD1	TRBV6-5	many	TRBJ2-7	CASSPGQGTNEQYF	TGTGCCAGCAGTCCTGGACAGGGGACTAACGAGCAGTACTTC
.	TRBV5-1	.	TRBJ2-3	CASSLASLEDTQYF	TGCGCCAGCAGCTTGGCTAGCTTGGAAGATACGCAGTATTTT
TRBD2	TRBV15	.	TRBJ2-4	CATSRERGVYNEQYF	TGTGCCACCAGCAGAGAGCGGGGGGTCTACAATGAGCAGTACTTC
.	TRBV6-5	.	TRBJ2-5	CANSYLGTEETQYF	TGTGCCAACAGTTACCTAGGGACTGAGGAGACCCAGTACTTC
.	TRBV9	.	TRBJ1-4	CASSFGGEANEKLFF	TGTGCCAGCAGCTTCGGAGGGGAGGCTAATGAAAAACTGTTTTTT
TRBD1	TRBV20-1	many	TRBJ2-1	CSAEGDRGIYEQFF	TGCAGTGCTGAGGGGGACAGGGGGATCTATGAGCAGTTCTTC
TRBD1	TRBV29-1	many	TRBJ2-1	CSVTSLTGFSTYNEQFF	TGCAGCGTCACCTCACTGACAGGGTTCTCTACCTACAATGAGCAGTTCTTC
.	TRBV14	.	TRBJ2-3	CASSSVPRADTQYF	TGTGCCAGCAGTTCCGTACCCCGGGCAGATACGCAGTATTTT
.	TRBV3-1	.	TRBJ1-4	CASRKDVKKKLFF	TGTGCCAGCAGGAAGGACGTAAAAAAAAAACTGTTTTTT
.	TRBV7-2	.	TRBJ1-1	CASSFGSVAEAFF	TGTGCCAGCAGCTTCGGGTCAGTGGCTGAAGCTTTCTTT